This is a list of T cell receptor beta chains from one sample in a study of CD8 T cells in ankylosing spondylitis. TCRdb re-derived calls from the 5' RACE reads in MiXCR, one entry per CDR3 protein. Of roughly 180,000 distinct CDR3 sequences listed, around 13% are singletons. Sequencing was carried out using blood, either unsorted or a sorted T cell fraction (not recorded which). Every receptor here comes from a male donor with ankylosing spondylitis or in good health (not recorded which). Each CDR3 is given with its conserved first and last residue. D genes are given only for firm matches. Clone size is given for some rows only: seen once, a few or many times, or a class if the clone is expanded.

J gene	V gene	D gene	clone size	CDR3 protein	CDR3 DNA
TRBJ2-7	TRBV5-1	TRBD2	.	CASSFTGTSGYEQYF	TGCGCCAGCAGCTTTACCGGGACTAGCGGTTACGAGCAGTACTTC
TRBJ2-7	TRBV5-1	.	.	CASSLETGTPYEQYF	TGCGCCAGCAGCTTGGAAACAGGGACCCCATACGAGCAGTACTTC
TRBJ2-1	TRBV30	.	.	CAWRGSYNEQFF	TGTGCCTGGAGAGGCTCCTACAATGAGCAGTTCTTC
TRBJ1-5	TRBV6-6	.	.	CATGDGGPQHF	TGTGCCACCGGGGACGGGGGACCACAGCATTTT
TRBJ2-1	TRBV29-1	TRBD1	.	CSVGEGANEQFF	TGCAGCGTCGGAGAGGGGGCGAATGAGCAGTTCTTC
TRBJ1-2	TRBV2	.	few	CASLDEGPGYTF	TGTGCCAGCCTGGACGAGGGTCCTGGCTACACCTTC
TRBJ2-7	TRBV3-1	.	.	CASSYVLGSGEQYF	TGTGCCAGCAGCTACGTACTAGGTTCCGGCGAGCAGTACTTC
TRBJ2-1	TRBV5-1	.	many	CASSLARGAYNEQFF	TGCGCCAGCAGCTTGGCAAGGGGAGCCTACAATGAGCAGTTCTTC
TRBJ2-1	TRBV4-1	TRBD2	.	CASSQDRLAGGWGEQFF	TGCGCCAGCAGCCAAGATCGGCTAGCGGGGGGCTGGGGTGAGCAGTTCTTC
TRBJ2-1	TRBV4-1	.	few	CASSSGGGGFNEQFF	TGCGCCAGCAGCTCAGGAGGGGGGGGCTTCAATGAGCAGTTCTTC
TRBJ2-1	TRBV3-1	TRBD2	few	CASSQTSGGARGEQFF	TGTGCCAGCAGCCAAACTAGCGGGGGGGCTAGGGGTGAGCAGTTCTTC
TRBJ2-7	TRBV19	.	.	CATRGNYEQYF	TGTGCCACGAGGGGGAACTACGAGCAGTACTTC
TRBJ2-7	TRBV12-3/TRBV12-4	.	few	CASSLGRVGIEQYF	TGTGCCAGCAGTTTAGGCAGGGTAGGAATCGAGCAGTACTTC
TRBJ2-4	TRBV12-3/TRBV12-4	.	.	CASSRPGMDIQYF	TGTGCCAGCAGCCGGCCGGGGATGGACATTCAGTACTTC
TRBJ1-1	TRBV5-1	.	many	CASSSGQNTEAFF	TGCGCCAGCAGCTCGGGACAGAACACTGAAGCTTTCTTT
TRBJ2-7	TRBV4-1	.	few	CASSRGTAWEQYF	TGCGCCAGCAGCCGAGGGACGGCCTGGGAGCAGTACTTC
TRBJ1-1	TRBV5-5	.	.	CASSPPTGNTEAFF	TGTGCCAGCAGCCCGCCGACAGGGAACACTGAAGCTTTCTTT
TRBJ1-3	TRBV27	.	.	CASSLGPGVAGNTIYF	TGTGCCAGCAGTCTAGGACCGGGAGTGGCTGGAAACACCATATATTTT
TRBJ2-1	TRBV20-1	.	.	CSGKPGATSNEQFF	TGCAGTGGGAAGCCGGGGGCTACCAGCAATGAGCAGTTCTTC
TRBJ2-7	TRBV10-3	.	few	CAISDPDSGYEQYF	TGTGCCATCAGTGACCCGGACAGCGGCTACGAGCAGTACTTC
TRBJ2-3	TRBV5-1	.	few	CASSLGWGSSTDTQYF	TGCGCCAGCAGCTTGGGGTGGGGTTCTAGCACAGATACGCAGTATTTT
TRBJ1-1	TRBV27	.	.	CASSSWDAEAFF	TGTGCCAGCAGCTCCTGGGACGCCGAAGCTTTCTTT
TRBJ1-1	TRBV20-1	.	many	CSARDLGAGTKNTEAFF	TGCAGTGCTAGAGATTTGGGCGCAGGGACGAAGAACACTGAAGCTTTCTTT
TRBJ2-7	TRBV7-9	.	.	CASSSPPGWSSYEQYF	TGTGCCAGCAGCTCGCCGCCCGGATGGAGCTCCTACGAGCAGTACTTC
TRBJ2-3	TRBV5-1	TRBD2	few	CASSLGPSGSATDTQYF	TGCGCCAGCAGCTTGGGCCCTAGCGGGAGTGCCACAGATACGCAGTATTTT
TRBJ2-5	TRBV15	.	few	CATSRELSLETQYF	TGTGCCACCAGCAGAGAGCTCAGCCTAGAGACCCAGTACTTC
TRBJ2-7	TRBV12-3/TRBV12-4	.	many	CASSSQGEQYF	TGTGCCAGCAGCTCCCAGGGGGAGCAGTACTTC
TRBJ1-1	TRBV29-1	.	many	CSVELLGNTEAFF	TGCAGCGTTGAACTGCTGGGGAACACTGAAGCTTTCTTT
TRBJ2-7	TRBV5-5	.	many	CASSLDTYEQYF	TGTGCCAGCAGCTTGGACACCTACGAGCAGTACTTC
TRBJ2-3	TRBV12-3/TRBV12-4	.	many	CASSSGLLSTDTQYF	TGTGCCAGCAGTTCAGGACTCCTGAGCACAGATACGCAGTATTTT
TRBJ2-4	TRBV2	TRBD2	.	CASKPTSGGATTKNIQYF	TGTGCCAGCAAGCCGACTAGCGGGGGGGCGACGACCAAAAACATTCAGTACTTC
TRBJ2-6	TRBV12-3/TRBV12-4	.	few	CASRPRGGSGANVLTF	TGTGCCAGCAGACCCCGTGGGGGCAGTGGGGCCAACGTCCTGACTTTC
TRBJ1-1	TRBV4-1	.	few	CASSQDLGWAEAFF	TGCGCCAGCAGCCAAGATCTCGGGTGGGCTGAAGCTTTCTTT
TRBJ1-2	TRBV4-1	.	.	CASSQGDPNFAGYTF	TGCGCCAGCAGCCAAGGGGACCCCAATTTTGCTGGCTACACCTTC
TRBJ2-7	TRBV29-1	.	many	CSAGIGLSYEQYF	TGCAGCGCCGGCATCGGACTGAGTTACGAGCAGTACTTC
TRBJ2-7	TRBV13	TRBD2	.	CARRPGLAGVGEQYF	TGTGCCAGGAGGCCCGGGCTAGCGGGAGTTGGGGAGCAGTACTTC
TRBJ2-3	TRBV5-6	TRBD1	.	CASELDRGTDTQYF	TGTGCCAGCGAACTGGACAGGGGGACAGATACGCAGTATTTT
TRBJ2-3	TRBV20-1	TRBD2	.	CSARDSGRATDTQYF	TGCAGTGCTAGAGATAGCGGGAGGGCCACAGATACGCAGTATTTT
TRBJ2-5	TRBV12-3/TRBV12-4	.	few	CASSLLGAETQYF	TGTGCCAGCAGTTTACTGGGCGCCGAGACCCAGTACTTC
TRBJ2-7	TRBV3-1	TRBD1	.	CASSLDAGTGAWEQYF	TGTGCCAGCAGTCTCGATGCCGGGACAGGGGCTTGGGAGCAGTACTTC
TRBJ2-3	TRBV13	TRBD2	once	CASSSWVAGGSTDTQYF	TGTGCCAGCAGCTCCTGGGTAGCGGGAGGGAGCACAGATACGCAGTATTTT
TRBJ1-1	TRBV18	TRBD1	.	CASSPRGQGQTEAFF	TGTGCCAGCTCACCAAGGGGACAGGGGCAGACTGAAGCTTTCTTT
TRBJ2-5	TRBV4-1	.	.	CASSQGELVRETQYF	TGCGCCAGCAGCCAAGGGGAGCTAGTGAGAGAGACCCAGTACTTC
TRBJ1-2	TRBV12-3/TRBV12-4	.	few	CASTSGANYGYTF	TGTGCCAGCACCAGTGGGGCTAACTATGGCTACACCTTC
TRBJ2-7	TRBV6-2/TRBV6-3	TRBD1	.	CASSSGTEIYEQYF	TGTGCCAGCAGCTCCGGGACAGAGATTTACGAGCAGTACTTC
TRBJ2-3	TRBV4-1	.	few	CASSQAYLPTDTQYF	TGCGCCAGCAGCCAAGCTTACCTCCCCACAGATACGCAGTATTTT
TRBJ2-3	TRBV7-8	.	.	CASSYEGGLHTDTQYF	TGTGCCAGCAGCTACGAGGGCGGACTCCACACAGATACGCAGTATTTT